These 15 T cell receptor beta chains originate from one sample sequenced in a study of T cell responses to AZD1222 COVID-19 vaccine. Produced via immunoSEQ multiplex PCR; TCRdb's table is partial and in-frame only. The table includes about 99,000 clones, approximately 89% detected once. The material was peripheral blood, obtained on day 0 of AZD1222 vaccination. These receptors were collected from an adult in good health.

This rearrangement joins TRBV5-1 to TRBJ2-1; the match to TRBD2 covers 11 bases. The CDR3 covers 20 residues. V lost 0 bases, J lost 0 bases, and 11 bases stayed unmatched. The germline gives CDR1 SGHRS, CDR2 YFSETQ. CDR3 loop: CASSLGGTSGLKSSYNEQFF. In nucleotides, the CDR3 is TGCGCCAGCAGCTTGGGAGGGACTAGCGGACTAAAAAGCTCCTACAATGAGCAGTTCTTC.

Many counts were recorded for this clone. The gene calls are TRBV27 and TRBJ2-7; D is perhaps TRBD2 (6 bases). With 1 base removed from V and 4 bases from J, the gap between germline ends came to 8 bases. The CDR3 runs to 13 residues. From germline, CDR1 is MNHEY and CDR2 SMNVEV (reference sequence). The CDR3 nucleotides are TGTGCCAGCAGTTTATTGGGAGGTTACGAGCAGTACTTC. The encoded protein is CASSLLGGYEQYF.

The rearrangement joins TRBV30 to TRBJ1-2; D is possibly TRBD1 (5 bases). This CDR3 is built from 14 residues. Germline assignment: CDR1 GTSNPN and CDR2 SVGIG (reference sequence). The V gene lost 3 bases and the J gene lost 4 bases, with 15 bases spanning the gap. The CDR3 DNA reads as TGTGCCTGGAGCCGGGGGTTCGTCAGCTATGGCTACACCTTC. Translation gives CAWSRGFVSYGYTF.

The V and J genes are TRBV14 and TRBJ2-5; 8 positions match TRBD2. Trimming took 0 bases from V and 2 from J; bases not matched to a gene: 8. Looked up from germline, CDR1 is SGHDN and CDR2 is FVKESK. This CDR3 has 17 amino acids. The CDR3 reads CASSQESTSGGQETQYF. CDR3 DNA sequence: TGTGCCAGCAGCCAAGAATCAACTAGCGGAGGACAAGAGACCCAGTACTTC.

The chain is built from TRBV28 and TRBJ1-1; D call uncertain. V dropped 6 bases and J dropped 0 bases, with 5 bases sitting between them. The CDR3 extends over 12 amino acids. Per germline, CDR1 MDHEN and CDR2 SYDVKM. DNA for the CDR3: TGTGCCAGCAGCCAGGTGAACACTGAAGCTTTCTTT. It is translated as CASSQVNTEAFF.

The chain combines TRBV7-6 with TRBJ1-4; TRBD1 agrees at 8 bases. Trimming cost V 0 bases and J 7 bases; bases outside gene matches: 7. The CDR3 runs to 16 residues. CDR1 is SGHVS, CDR2 FNYEAQ, per germline. The chain's CDR3 is CASSLAPTGGFEKLFF. In nucleotides, the CDR3 is TGTGCCAGCAGCTTAGCCCCAACAGGGGGGTTTGAAAAACTGTTTTTT. The full variable domain, its missing parts supplied by reference TRBV7-6 and TRBJ1-4, is GAGVSQSPRYKVTKRGQDVALRCDPISGHVSLYWYRQALGQGPEFLTYFNYEAQQDKSGLPNDRFSAERPEGSISTLTIQRTEQRDSAMYRCASSLAPTGGFEKLFFGSGTQLSVL.

This clone occurred many times. The chain uses TRBV3-1 (or the pseudogene TRBV3-2) and TRBJ2-7; D not resolved. This CDR3 contains 14 residues. Trimming cost V 0 bases and J 2 bases, with 8 bases left between them. Germline V gives CDR1 LGHDT, CDR2 YNNKEL (reference sequence). This CDR3 reads CASSQDPETYEQYF. DNA of the CDR3: TGTGCCAGCAGCCAAGACCCCGAAACCTACGAGCAGTACTTC.

This sequence joins TRBV19 and TRBJ2-1; D remains unclear. Germline-derived CDR1 and CDR2 are LNHDA and SQIVND (reference sequence). The CDR3 covers 12 residues. V lost 3 bases and J lost 5, with 5 bases in between. The CDR3 loop is CASSMSDNEQFF. The CDR3 DNA is TGTGCCAGTAGTATGTCGGACAATGAGCAGTTCTTC.

There are a few counts of this clone. The chain recombines TRBV6-2 or TRBV6-3 with TRBJ2-1; TRBD2 aligns across 7 bases. This CDR3 is built from 16 residues. The ends lost 0 bases at V and 7 bases at J; junction bases unmatched: 9. Per germline, CDR1 MNHEY and CDR2 SVGEGT. The CDR3 region is CASSYSLAVSRNEQFF. The CDR3 DNA is TGTGCCAGCAGTTACTCGCTAGCGGTTAGCAGGAATGAGCAGTTCTTC.

The chain carries TRBV28 and TRBJ2-5; TRBD1 agrees at 7 bases. The CDR3 contains 19 residues. V trimming: 8 bases; J trimming: 2 bases; junction bases outside the gene matches: 23. Germline loops: CDR1 MDHEN, CDR2 SYDVKM. The CDR3 is CASSHAGQVGPFEQETQYF. For the CDR3, the DNA is TGTGCCAGCTCTCACGCAGGACAGGTTGGACCCTTCGAGCAAGAGACCCAGTACTTC.

The chain has TRBV19 and TRBJ2-7, with TRBD2 matching over 9 bases. CDR1 and CDR2 from the germline V gene are LNHDA and SQIVND (reference sequence). The CDR3 sequence is 13 residues long. V lost 8 bases and J lost 1; bases outside the gene matches: 3. The CDR3 sequence is CASQGLASYEQYF. CDR3 sequence (DNA): TGTGCCAGTCAGGGACTAGCATCCTACGAGCAGTACTTC.

The rearrangement links TRBV6-5 to TRBJ1-5, with D unclear. V gave up 8 bases and J gave up 0 bases, with 11 bases separating them. The CDR3 length is 14 residues. CDR1 is MNHEY, CDR2 SVGAGI, per germline. CDR3 coding DNA: TGTGCCAGCGTCCGGGCTAATAGCAATCAGCCCCAGCATTTT. Its translation: CASVRANSNQPQHF.

The rearrangement uses TRBV5-1 and TRBJ2-7, with D perhaps TRBD1 (6 bases). Looked up from germline, CDR1 is SGHRS and CDR2 is YFSETQ. Between the trimmed V and J ends, which lost 0 bases and 3 bases, there was a span of 10 bases. The CDR3 extends over 14 amino acids. The CDR3 nucleotides are TGCGCCAGCAGCTTGGATGGGACATACTACGAGCAGTACTTC. This codes for CASSLDGTYYEQYF.

This chain links TRBV19 with TRBJ2-7, with D perhaps TRBD2 (5 bases). Trimming pared 5 bases from V and 4 bases from J, leaving 12 bases between. CDR1 and CDR2 from the germline V gene are LNHDA and SQIVND (reference sequence). This CDR3 comprises 13 residues. The CDR3 DNA reads TGTGCCAGTAGTTCGGGATTCCTTTACGAGCAGTACTTC. It yields the protein CASSSGFLYEQYF.

This clone was counted only a few times. The gene calls are TRBV7-9 and TRBJ2-2; 7 positions match TRBD1. V shed 1 base and J 7 bases; nucleotides not matched to a gene: 15. CDR3 length: 18 residues. CDR1 is SEHNR and CDR2 is FQNEAQ in the germline V gene (reference sequence). The CDR3 DNA follows: TGTGCCAGCAGCTTAGAGCCGGGACAGAGAAAGAGTGTCGGGGAGCTGTTTTTT. Translating gives CASSLEPGQRKSVGELFF. The entire variable domain, with the rest obtained from reference TRBV7-9 and TRBJ2-2, is as follows: DTGVSQNPRHKITKRGQNVTFRCDPISEHNRLYWYRQTLGQGPEFLTYFQNEAQLEKSRLLSDRFSAERPKGSFSTLEIQRTEQGDSAMYLCASSLEPGQRKSVGELFFGEGSRLTVL.